A single sample gave rise to the 8 T cell receptor beta chains below, sequenced in a study of blood T cell repertoires in COVID-19. Sequencing was performed with immunoSEQ multiplex PCR; in TCRdb, only in-frame clones are kept and a portion is missing. The data contain 150,000 or so clones, 75% to 90% of them singletons. Sequencing was done on a sample of peripheral blood. All receptors come from a woman aged 60-75 years with acute or convalescent COVID-19.

This sequence joins TRBV6-5 and TRBJ2-2; 11 positions match TRBD1. Germline V gene data show CDR1 as MNHEY and CDR2 as SVGAGI. V lost 6 bases and J lost 4; bases outside the gene matches: 1. This CDR3 region has 14 residues. The CDR3 coding sequence is TGTGCCAGCAGGGGGACAGGGGGCACCGGGGAGCTGTTTTTT. Residues: CASRGTGGTGELFF.

The rearrangement uses TRBV2 and TRBJ2-3, with a weak D call TRBD1 (7 bases). V lost 4 bases, J lost 1 base, and 12 bases lay in between. The CDR3 length is 15 residues. In germline, CDR1 is SNHLY, CDR2 FYNNEI. The CDR3 bases are TGTGCCAGCAGTGTCGACAGGGAGGGCACAGATACGCAGTATTTT. The encoded protein is CASSVDREGTDTQYF.

V is TRBV4-3 and J is TRBJ2-7, with D perhaps matching TRBD1 (7 bases). The CDR3 contains 15 residues. V was shortened by 2 bases and J by 4 bases, with 15 bases between the two germline ends. Germline loops: CDR1 LGHNA, CDR2 YSLEER. The CDR3 nucleotides read TGCGCCAGCAGCCAATCTTCGACAGGGACTTACGAGCAGTACTTC. Translation: CASSQSSTGTYEQYF.

This chain uses TRBV12-5 with TRBJ2-2; TRBD1 aligns across 7 bases. CDR1 and CDR2 from the germline V gene are LGHNT and FRNRAP. CDR3 size: 15 residues. With 5 bases clipped from V and 5 bases from J, the junction kept 8 bases outside the gene matches. Here the CDR3 DNA reads TGTGCTAGTGGTCTAGGGGAACAGGGGACCGGGGAGCTGTTTTTT. This gives the protein CASGLGEQGTGELFF.

This chain connects TRBV19 to TRBJ2-3; 8 bases are a match to TRBD2. V was pared by 11 bases and J by 6 bases, with 13 bases of the junction left unmatched. CDR3 size: 14 residues. The germline V gene encodes CDR1 LNHDA and CDR2 SQIVND (reference sequence). CDR3 DNA sequence: TGTGCCTCCCATCCGGGGGGGTCGGGGGATACGCAGTATTTT. It is translated as CASHPGGSGDTQYF.

This chain connects TRBV19 to TRBJ2-7; D remains ambiguous. The germline CDR1 and CDR2 sequences are LNHDA and SQIVND (reference sequence). CDR3 length: 11 residues. The ends were cut back, 3 bases at V and 5 bases at J, with 5 bases in the middle. The CDR3 loop is CASSIQNEQYF. The CDR3 DNA reads as TGTGCCAGTAGTATTCAAAACGAGCAGTACTTC. The complete variable domain, with remaining parts taken from reference TRBV19 and TRBJ2-7, reads DGGITQSPKYLFRKEGQNVTLSCEQNLNHDAMYWYRQDPGQGLRLIYYSQIVNDFQKGDIAEGYSVSREKKESFPLTVTSAQKNPTAFYLCASSIQNEQYFGPGTRLTVT.

This chain connects TRBV19 to TRBJ1-2; 7 nucleotides match TRBD1. CDR1 and CDR2 from the germline V gene are LNHDA and SQIVND (reference sequence). The CDR3 consists of 12 residues. With 3 bases clipped from V and 10 bases from J, the junction kept 5 bases outside the gene matches. CDR3 nucleotides: TGTGCCAGTAGTATCCAGGGACAGATCTACACCTTC. It codes for CASSIQGQIYTF.

The chain joins TRBV27 to TRBJ1-4; D may be TRBD1 (6 bases). The CDR3 spans 13 residues. Trimming took 8 bases from V and 8 from J, leaving 15 bases between them. Per the germline V gene, CDR1 is MNHEY and CDR2 is SMNVEV (reference sequence). The CDR3: CASHPAGEEKLFF. CDR3 bases: TGTGCCAGCCATCCGGCAGGGGAAGAAAAACTGTTTTTT.